The entry below describes one T cell receptor (beta chain). This sample stems from a study of blood T cells in healthy people across ages. The individuals who served as donors were healthy Caucasians living in Russia, aged roughly 6 to 90. The use of a sample-barcoded 5' primer and a J-beta primer mix characterized a second PCR of roughly 7 to 12 cycles. TCRdb re-analysed the 5' RACE reads in MiXCR, keeping a single row per CDR3 protein. The sample records 350,000 to 450,000 distinct CDR3 sequences, about half being singletons. Per germline, CDR1 MDHEN and CDR2 SYDVKM. The CDR3 runs 15 residues. The junction had 8 bases not matched to a gene; V was cut back by 6 bases and J by 2 bases.

Sequences were obtained from blood. The source of this sequence is a man aged 55 to 70 in good health. The chain links TRBV28 to TRBJ2-3; 7 nucleotides match TRBD1. CDR3 DNA sequence: TGTGCCAGCAGCTCGGGACAGAGGAACACAGATACGCAGTATTTT. This translates into CASSSGQRNTDTQYF.